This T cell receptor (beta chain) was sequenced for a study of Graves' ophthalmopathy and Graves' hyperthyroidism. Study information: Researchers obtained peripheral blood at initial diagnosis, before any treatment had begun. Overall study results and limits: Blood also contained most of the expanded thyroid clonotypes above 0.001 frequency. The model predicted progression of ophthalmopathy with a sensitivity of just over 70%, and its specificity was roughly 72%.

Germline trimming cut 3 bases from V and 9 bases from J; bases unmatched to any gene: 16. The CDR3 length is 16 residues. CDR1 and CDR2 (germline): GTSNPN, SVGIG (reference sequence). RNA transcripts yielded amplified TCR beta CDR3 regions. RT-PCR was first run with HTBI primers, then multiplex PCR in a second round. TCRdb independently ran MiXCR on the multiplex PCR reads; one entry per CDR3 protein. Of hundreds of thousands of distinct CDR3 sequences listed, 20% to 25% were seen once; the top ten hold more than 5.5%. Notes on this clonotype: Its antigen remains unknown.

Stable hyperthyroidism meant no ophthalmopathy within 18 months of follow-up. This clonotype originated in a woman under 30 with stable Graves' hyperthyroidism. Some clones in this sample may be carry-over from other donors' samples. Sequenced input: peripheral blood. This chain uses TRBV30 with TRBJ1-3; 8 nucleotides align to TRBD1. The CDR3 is CAWSRQDRETEGTIYF. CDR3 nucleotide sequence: TGTGCCTGGAGCCGGCAGGACAGGGAGACGGAAGGCACCATATATTTT.